The next 8 T cell receptor beta chains were all read from a single sample in a study of blood T cell repertoires in COVID-19. Assay used: immunoSEQ multiplex PCR; TCRdb lists only in-frame clones, some missing. Of some 290,000 clones in the sample, about nine tenths are singletons; the top ten hold 2.5% to 3%. Sample: peripheral blood. These receptors were taken from a woman between 25 and 40 years old with COVID-19, enrolled during active disease.

In the case of this clone: At the DNA level, this CDR3 is encoded by other sequences in the same sample as well. V and J are TRBV21-1 and TRBJ2-7; no DNA check was done on the table's D call, TRBD2. TRBV21-1 is a pseudogene. The CDR3 is 14 residues long. CDR3 in DNA: TGTGCCAGCAGCATAACGGGACTAGTCCACGAGCAGTACTTC. This gives the protein CASSITGLVHEQYF.

This clone showed up just once. The chain joins TRBV5-1 to TRBJ2-3; D is perhaps TRBD1 (6 bases). V lost 0 bases to trimming and J lost 6 bases, with 14 bases between them. From germline, CDR1 is SGHRS and CDR2 YFSETQ. The CDR3 length is 15 residues. CDR3 DNA sequence: TGCGCCAGCAGCTTGGAACCACAGGGTAGCGATACGCAGTATTTT. This gives the protein CASSLEPQGSDTQYF.

The chain is built from TRBV27 and TRBJ2-2; TRBD2 matches at 11 bases. In germline, CDR1 is MNHEY, CDR2 SMNVEV (reference sequence). After removal of 8 bases from V and 2 bases from J, the junction contained 7 bases not matched to a gene. This CDR3 comprises 16 residues. The CDR3 is CASGGSGRVNTGELFF. Here the CDR3 DNA reads TGTGCCAGCGGTGGTAGCGGGAGGGTAAACACCGGGGAGCTGTTTTTT.

V usage is TRBV5-6 and J usage is TRBJ1-4; 7 nucleotides match TRBD1. The V gene's germline CDR1 is SGHDT and CDR2 YYEEEE. V shed 0 bases, J shed 1 base, and the junction held 12 bases outside the gene matches. This CDR3 region has 19 residues. The CDR3 DNA reads as TGTGCCAGCAGCTTGGATGATCGGGCAGGGGGGAGAACTAATGAAAAACTGTTTTTT. Protein sequence: CASSLDDRAGGRTNEKLFF.

The chain employs TRBV30 and TRBJ1-4, with 9 bases aligning to TRBD1. CDR3 length: 17 residues. Germline CDR1 reads GTSNPN; CDR2 reads SVGIG (reference sequence). The ends lost 1 base at V and 8 bases at J; junction bases unmatched: 14. CDR3 region: CAWSGTQTGGWMEKLFF. The DNA for the CDR3 is TGTGCCTGGAGTGGGACACAAACAGGGGGCTGGATGGAAAAACTGTTTTTT.

The chain carries TRBV10-3 and TRBJ1-5; a possible D gene is TRBD1 (5 bases). The CDR3 runs 13 residues. CDR1 and CDR2 from the germline V gene are ENHRY and SYGVKD. Trimming stripped 8 bases from V and 1 base from J, with 9 bases between. CDR3: CAIDRGSNQPQHF. The CDR3 DNA is TGTGCCATCGATCGGGGGAGCAATCAGCCCCAGCATTTT.

This chain connects TRBV5-1 to TRBJ2-5, with a tentative D call TRBD2 (5 bases). V was trimmed by 1 base and J by 1 base, leaving 8 bases between them. CDR3 length equals 14 residues. Germline V gene data show CDR1 as SGHRS and CDR2 as YFSETQ. The DNA for the CDR3 is TGCGCCAGCAGCTTGTTCGGGGTCCAAGAGACCCAGTACTTC. The encoded protein is CASSLFGVQETQYF.

The chain recombines TRBV2 with TRBJ2-7; 13 positions match TRBD2. CDR1 is SNHLY, CDR2 FYNNEI, per germline. This CDR3 is built from 15 residues. Trimming cost V 6 bases and J 2 bases; bases outside gene matches: 4. CDR3 amino acids: CASSYGTSGTYEQYF. Written as DNA, the CDR3 is TGTGCCAGCAGCTATGGGACTAGCGGGACCTACGAGCAGTACTTC.